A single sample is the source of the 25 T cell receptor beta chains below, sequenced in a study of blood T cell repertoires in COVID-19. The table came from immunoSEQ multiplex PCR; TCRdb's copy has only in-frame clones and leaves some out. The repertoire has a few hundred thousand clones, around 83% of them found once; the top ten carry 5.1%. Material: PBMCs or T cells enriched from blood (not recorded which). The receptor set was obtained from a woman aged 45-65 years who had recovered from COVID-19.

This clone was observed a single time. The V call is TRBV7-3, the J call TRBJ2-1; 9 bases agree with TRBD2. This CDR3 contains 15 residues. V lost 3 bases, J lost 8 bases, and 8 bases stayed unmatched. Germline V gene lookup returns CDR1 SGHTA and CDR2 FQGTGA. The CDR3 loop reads CASSFGGGVLDEQFF. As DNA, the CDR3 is TGTGCCAGCAGCTTTGGCGGGGGGGTTCTCGATGAGCAGTTCTTC.

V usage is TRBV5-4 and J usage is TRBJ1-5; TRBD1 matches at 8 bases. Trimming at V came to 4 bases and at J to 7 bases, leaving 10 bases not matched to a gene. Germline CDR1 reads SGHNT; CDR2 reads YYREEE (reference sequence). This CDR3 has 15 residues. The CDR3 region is CASSAAGGTQQPQHF. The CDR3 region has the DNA TGTGCCAGCAGCGCAGCAGGGGGCACTCAGCAGCCCCAGCATTTT.

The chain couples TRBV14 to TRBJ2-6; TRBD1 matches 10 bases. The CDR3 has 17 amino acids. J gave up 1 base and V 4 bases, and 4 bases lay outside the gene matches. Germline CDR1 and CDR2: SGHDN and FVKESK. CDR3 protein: CASSLGQGVSGANVLTF. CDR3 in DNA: TGTGCCAGCAGCCTCGGACAGGGGGTATCTGGGGCCAACGTCCTGACTTTC.

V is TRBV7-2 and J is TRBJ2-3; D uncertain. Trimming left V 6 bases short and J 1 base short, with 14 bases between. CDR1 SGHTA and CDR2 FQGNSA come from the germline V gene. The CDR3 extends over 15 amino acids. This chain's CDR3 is CASRISGSGTDTQYF. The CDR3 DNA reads TGTGCCAGCAGAATCTCCGGGTCGGGCACAGATACGCAGTATTTT.

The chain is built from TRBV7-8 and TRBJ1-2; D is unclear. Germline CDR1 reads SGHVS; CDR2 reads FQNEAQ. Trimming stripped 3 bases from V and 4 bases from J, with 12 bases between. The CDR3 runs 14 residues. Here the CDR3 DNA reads TGTGCCAGCAGCTTTGGCGGTCTGTCCTATGGCTACACCTTC. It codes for CASSFGGLSYGYTF. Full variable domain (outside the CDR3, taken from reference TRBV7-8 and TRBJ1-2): GAGVSQSPRYKVAKRGQDVALRCDPISGHVSLFWYQQALGQGPEFLTYFQNEAQLDKSGLPSDRFFAERPEGSVSTLKIQRTQQEDSAVYLCASSFGGLSYGYTFGSGTRLTVV.

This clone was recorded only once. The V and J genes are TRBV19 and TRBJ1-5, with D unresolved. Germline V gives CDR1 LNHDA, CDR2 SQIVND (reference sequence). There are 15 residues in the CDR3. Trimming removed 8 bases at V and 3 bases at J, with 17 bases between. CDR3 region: CASGLGSLVNQPQHF. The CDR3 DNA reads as TGTGCCAGTGGTTTGGGCAGTTTAGTCAATCAGCCCCAGCATTTT.

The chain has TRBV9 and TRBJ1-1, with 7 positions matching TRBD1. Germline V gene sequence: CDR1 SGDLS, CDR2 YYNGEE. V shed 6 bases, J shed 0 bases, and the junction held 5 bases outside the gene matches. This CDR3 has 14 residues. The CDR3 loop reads CASTQGQMNTEAFF. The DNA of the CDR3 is TGTGCCAGCACTCAGGGACAGATGAACACTGAAGCTTTCTTT.

CDR3 region: CASKPGGGANYGYTF. DNA of the CDR3: TGTGCCAGCAAACCCGGGGGGGGCGCTAACTATGGCTACACCTTC. The genes are TRBV7-8 and TRBJ1-2, with D perhaps matching TRBD1 (6 bases). The V gene's germline CDR1 is SGHVS and CDR2 FQNEAQ. This CDR3 spans 15 amino acids. V was cut by 7 bases and J by 0 bases, with 15 bases left in between.

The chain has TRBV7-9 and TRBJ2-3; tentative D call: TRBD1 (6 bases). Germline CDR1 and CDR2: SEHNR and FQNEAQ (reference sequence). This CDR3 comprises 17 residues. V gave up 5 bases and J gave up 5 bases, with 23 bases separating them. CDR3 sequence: CASSRNGLSGVGDTQYF. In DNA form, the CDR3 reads TGTGCCAGCAGCCGGAACGGTCTTTCAGGGGTAGGAGATACGCAGTATTTT.

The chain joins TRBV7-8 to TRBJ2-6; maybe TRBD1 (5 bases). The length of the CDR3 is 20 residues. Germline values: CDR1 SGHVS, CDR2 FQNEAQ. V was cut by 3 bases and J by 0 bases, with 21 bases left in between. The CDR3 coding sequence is TGTGCCAGCAGCTTTTCGTGGATGGCAGGGCGCAGCTCTGGGGCCAACGTCCTGACTTTC. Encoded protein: CASSFSWMAGRSSGANVLTF.

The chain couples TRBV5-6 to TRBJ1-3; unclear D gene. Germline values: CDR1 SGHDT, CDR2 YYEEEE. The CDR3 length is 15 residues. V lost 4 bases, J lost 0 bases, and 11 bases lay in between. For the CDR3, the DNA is TGTGCCAGCAGCCCCACAGCTTACTCTGGAAACACCATATATTTT. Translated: CASSPTAYSGNTIYF. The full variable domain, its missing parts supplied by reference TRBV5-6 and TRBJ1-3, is DAGVTQSPTHLIKTRGQQVTLRCSPKSGHDTVSWYQQALGQGPQFIFQYYEEEERQRGNFPDRFSGHQFPNYSSELNVNALLLGDSALYLCASSPTAYSGNTIYFGEGSWLTVV.

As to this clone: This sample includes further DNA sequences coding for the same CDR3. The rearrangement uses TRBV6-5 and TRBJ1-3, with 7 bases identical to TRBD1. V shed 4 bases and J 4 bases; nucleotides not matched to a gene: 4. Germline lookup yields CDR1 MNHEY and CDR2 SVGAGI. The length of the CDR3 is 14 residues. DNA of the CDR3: TGTGCCAGCAGTTCTCCGGGACAGGGAAACACCATATATTTT. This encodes CASSSPGQGNTIYF.

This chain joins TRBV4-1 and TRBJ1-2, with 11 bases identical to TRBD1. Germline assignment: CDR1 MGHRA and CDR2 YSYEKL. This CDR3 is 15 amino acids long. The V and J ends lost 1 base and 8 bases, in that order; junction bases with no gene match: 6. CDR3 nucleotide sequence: TGCGCCAGCAGCCAAGTGGGACAGGGGGAGCGCGGCTACACCTTC. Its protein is CASSQVGQGERGYTF.

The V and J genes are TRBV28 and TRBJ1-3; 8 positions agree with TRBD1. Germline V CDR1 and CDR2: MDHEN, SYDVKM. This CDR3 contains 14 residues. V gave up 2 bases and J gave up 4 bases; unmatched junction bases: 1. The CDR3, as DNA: TGTGCCAGCAGTTTAAGGGACAGGGGAAACACCATATATTTT. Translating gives CASSLRDRGNTIYF.

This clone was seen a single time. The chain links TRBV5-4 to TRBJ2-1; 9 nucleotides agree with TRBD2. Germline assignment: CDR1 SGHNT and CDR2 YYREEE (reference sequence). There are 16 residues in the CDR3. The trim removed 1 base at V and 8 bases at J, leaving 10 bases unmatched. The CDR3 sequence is CASSLFQREVRDEQFF. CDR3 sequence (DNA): TGTGCCAGCAGCTTGTTCCAGCGGGAGGTTCGCGATGAGCAGTTCTTC.

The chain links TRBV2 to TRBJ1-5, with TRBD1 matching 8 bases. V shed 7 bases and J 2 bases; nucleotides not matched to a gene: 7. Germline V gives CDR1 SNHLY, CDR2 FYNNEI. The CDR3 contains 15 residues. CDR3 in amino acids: CASTEQGVGNQPQHF. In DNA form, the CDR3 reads TGTGCCAGCACCGAACAGGGGGTGGGCAATCAGCCCCAGCATTTT.

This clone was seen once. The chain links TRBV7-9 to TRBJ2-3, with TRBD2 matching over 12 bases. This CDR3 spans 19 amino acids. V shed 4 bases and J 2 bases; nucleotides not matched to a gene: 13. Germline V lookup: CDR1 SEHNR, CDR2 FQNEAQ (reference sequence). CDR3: CASSSITLTSGGFTDTQYF. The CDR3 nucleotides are TGTGCCAGCAGCTCCATTACGTTGACTAGCGGGGGATTCACAGATACGCAGTATTTT.

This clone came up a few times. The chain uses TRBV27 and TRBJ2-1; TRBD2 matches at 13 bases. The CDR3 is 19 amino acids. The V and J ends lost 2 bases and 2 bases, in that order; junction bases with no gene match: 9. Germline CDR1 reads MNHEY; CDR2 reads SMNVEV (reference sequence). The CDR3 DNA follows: TGTGCCAGCAGTTTAAGGGTGACTAGCGGGAGGTCCCCCTACAATGAGCAGTTCTTC. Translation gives CASSLRVTSGRSPYNEQFF.

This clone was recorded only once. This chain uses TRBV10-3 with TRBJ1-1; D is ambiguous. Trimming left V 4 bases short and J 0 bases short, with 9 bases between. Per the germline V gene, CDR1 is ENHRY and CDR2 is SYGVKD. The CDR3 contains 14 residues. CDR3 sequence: CAISGAALNTEAFF. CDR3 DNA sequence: TGTGCCATCAGTGGGGCAGCCTTGAACACTGAAGCTTTCTTT.

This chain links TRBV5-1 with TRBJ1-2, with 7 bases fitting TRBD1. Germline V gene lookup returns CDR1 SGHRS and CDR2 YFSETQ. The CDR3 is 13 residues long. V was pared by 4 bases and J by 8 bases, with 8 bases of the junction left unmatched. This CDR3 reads CASSEQGGQGYTF. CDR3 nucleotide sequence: TGCGCCAGCAGCGAGCAGGGGGGTCAGGGCTACACCTTC.

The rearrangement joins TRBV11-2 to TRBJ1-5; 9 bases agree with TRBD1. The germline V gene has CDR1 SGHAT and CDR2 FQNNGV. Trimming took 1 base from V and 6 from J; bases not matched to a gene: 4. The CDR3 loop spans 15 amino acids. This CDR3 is CASSLGTGAGQPQHF. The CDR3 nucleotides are TGTGCCAGCAGCTTAGGGACAGGGGCGGGTCAGCCCCAGCATTTT.

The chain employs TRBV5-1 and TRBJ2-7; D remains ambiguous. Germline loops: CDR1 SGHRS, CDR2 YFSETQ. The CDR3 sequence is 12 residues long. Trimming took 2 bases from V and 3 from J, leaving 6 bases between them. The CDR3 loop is CASSLPNYEQYF. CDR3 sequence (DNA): TGCGCCAGCAGCTTACCTAACTACGAGCAGTACTTC.

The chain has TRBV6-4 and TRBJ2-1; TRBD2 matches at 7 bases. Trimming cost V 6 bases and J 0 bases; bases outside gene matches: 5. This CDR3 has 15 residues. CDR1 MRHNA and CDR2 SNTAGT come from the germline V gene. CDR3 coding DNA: TGTGCCAGCAGGGAAAGCGGGGCCTCCTACAATGAGCAGTTCTTC. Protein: CASRESGASYNEQFF.

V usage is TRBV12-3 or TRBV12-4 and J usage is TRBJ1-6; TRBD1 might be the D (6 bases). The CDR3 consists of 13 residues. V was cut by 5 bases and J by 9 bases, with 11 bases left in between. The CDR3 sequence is CASSRIQGSPLHF. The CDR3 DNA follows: TGTGCCAGCAGTCGAATACAGGGTTCACCCCTCCACTTT.

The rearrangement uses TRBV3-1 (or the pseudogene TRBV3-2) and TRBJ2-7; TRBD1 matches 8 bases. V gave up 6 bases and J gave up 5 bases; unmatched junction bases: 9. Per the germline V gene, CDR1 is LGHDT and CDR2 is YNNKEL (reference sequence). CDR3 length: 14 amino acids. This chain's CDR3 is CASSHLFRGHEQYF. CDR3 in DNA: TGTGCCAGCAGTCACCTCTTCAGGGGGCACGAGCAGTACTTC.